This T cell receptor (beta chain) was observed in a study of CXCR3-negative and CXCR3-positive naive CD8 T cells. 5' RACE that incorporated UMI labels was used to prepare the TRB cDNA libraries. Reanalyzing the 5' RACE reads, TCRdb keeps one entry per CDR3 protein, without DNA. This sample's clone table lists fewer than 90,000 distinct CDR3 sequences. The sorting of each CD8+ T cell subset was done in triplicate, at about 300,000 cells each. A remark on this clonotype: Its antigen remains unidentified.

Study-wide points: Naive cells positive for CXCR3 carried more hydrophobic TRB CDR3s than CXCR3-negative ones. Both of the naive subsets showed about the same high diversity, but memory CD8+ cells had much less.

The germline CDR1 and CDR2 sequences are MNHEY and SMNVEV (reference sequence). The CDR3 consists of 14 residues. The sequence came from a human donor in good health. Some clones in this sample may be carry-over from other donors' samples. Source material: naive CXCR3+ CD8+ T cells from blood. Noted subset: CD45RO-CCR7+CD27+CD95- naive CD8+ T cells expressing CXCR3 (TNR3+). The chain employs TRBV27 and TRBJ2-1; the D call from TCRdb, TRBD2, cannot be confirmed without DNA. The CDR3 loop is CASSSLGGPGEQFF.